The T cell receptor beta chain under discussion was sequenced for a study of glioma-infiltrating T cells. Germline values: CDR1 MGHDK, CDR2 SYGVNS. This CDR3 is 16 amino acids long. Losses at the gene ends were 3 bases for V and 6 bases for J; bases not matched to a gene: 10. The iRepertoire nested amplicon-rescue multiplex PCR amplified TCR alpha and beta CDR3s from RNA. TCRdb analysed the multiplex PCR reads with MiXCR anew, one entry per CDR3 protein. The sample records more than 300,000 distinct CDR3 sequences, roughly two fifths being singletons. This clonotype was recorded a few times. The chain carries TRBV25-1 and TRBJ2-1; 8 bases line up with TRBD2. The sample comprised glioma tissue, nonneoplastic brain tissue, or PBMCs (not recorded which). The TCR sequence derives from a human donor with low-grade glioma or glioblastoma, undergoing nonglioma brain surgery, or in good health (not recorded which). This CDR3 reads CASSDPQRESLNEQFF. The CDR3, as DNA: TGTGCCAGCAGTGACCCCCAGCGGGAGTCGCTCAATGAGCAGTTCTTC.